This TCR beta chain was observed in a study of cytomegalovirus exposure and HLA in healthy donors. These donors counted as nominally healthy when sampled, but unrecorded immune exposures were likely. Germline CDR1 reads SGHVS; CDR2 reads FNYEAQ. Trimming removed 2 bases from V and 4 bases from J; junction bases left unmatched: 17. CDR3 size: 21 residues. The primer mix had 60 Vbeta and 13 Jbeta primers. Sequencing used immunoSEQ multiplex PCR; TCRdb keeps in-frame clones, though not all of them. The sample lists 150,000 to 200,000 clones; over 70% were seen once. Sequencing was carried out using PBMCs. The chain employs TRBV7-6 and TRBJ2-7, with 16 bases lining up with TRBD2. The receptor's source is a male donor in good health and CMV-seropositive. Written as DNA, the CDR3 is TGTGCCAGCAGCTTAAGACCGGGACTAGCGGGGGGGACGAGAAAAAAATACGAGCAGTACTTC. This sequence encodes CASSLRPGLAGGTRKKYEQYF. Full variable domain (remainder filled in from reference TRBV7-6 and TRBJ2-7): GAGVSQSPRYKVTKRGQDVALRCDPISGHVSLYWYRQALGQGPEFLTYFNYEAQQDKSGLPNDRFSAERPEGSISTLTIQRTEQRDSAMYRCASSLRPGLAGGTRKKYEQYFGPGTRLTVT.